One and the same sample provided the 11 T cell receptor beta chains below, sequenced in a study of T-cell memory formation after mild COVID-19. TCRdb independently ran MiXCR on the 5' RACE reads; one entry per CDR3 protein. The top ten hold 40% of the sample, which has some 100,000 distinct CDR3 sequences, roughly 11% seen once. The specimen sequenced was PBMCs or a T cell subset sorted from them (not recorded which). These receptors were taken from a man aged 18 to 30 who had mild COVID-19 (a few samples of this study predate the infection). Cell type and time point are not known.

This clonotype came up a few times. The gene calls are TRBV5-1 and TRBJ1-1; tentative D call: TRBD1 (5 bases). The CDR3 consists of 14 residues. Trimming removed 2 bases at V and 6 bases at J, with 14 bases between. Germline V gene data show CDR1 as SGHRS and CDR2 as YFSETQ. CDR3 amino acids: CASSFLQDAAEAFF. CDR3 nucleotide sequence: TGCGCCAGCAGCTTTCTACAGGACGCGGCTGAAGCTTTCTTT. The full variable domain, completed using reference TRBV5-1 and TRBJ1-1, is KAGVTQTPRYLIKTRGQQVTLSCSPISGHRSVSWYQQTPGQGLQFLFEYFSETQRNKGNFPGRFSGRQFSNSRSEMNVSTLELGDSALYLCASSFLQDAAEAFFGQGTRLTVV.

This chain links TRBV21-1 with TRBJ2-3. TRBV21-1 is assigned pseudogene status. The CDR3 is 15 residues long. The DNA for the CDR3 is TGTGCCAGCAGCAAAGGTTCGTTTTACACAGATACGCAGTATTTT. This translates into CASSKGSFYTDTQYF.

This clonotype came up many times. V usage is TRBV12-3 or TRBV12-4 and J usage is TRBJ2-6, with D perhaps TRBD1 (6 bases). Trimming took 4 bases from V and 0 from J, leaving 16 bases between them. The CDR3 is made up of 18 amino acids. The CDR3 DNA reads TGTGCCAGCAGTTCCCTCGGACAGTTACACTCTGGGGCCAACGTCCTGACTTTC. It codes for CASSSLGQLHSGANVLTF.

In this sample, this clonotype turned up a few times. The CDR3 DNA follows: TGTGCCAGCAGCCAAAAGCCCTCAGGGACAGGGACGGAAAAACTGTTTTTT. This codes for CASSQKPSGTGTEKLFF. The chain uses TRBV3-1 and TRBJ1-4, with TRBD1 matching over 9 bases. The CDR3 loop spans 17 amino acids. Trimming took 2 bases from V and 8 from J; bases not matched to a gene: 12. CDR1 and CDR2 from the germline V gene are LGHDT and YNNKEL (reference sequence).

The chain couples TRBV29-1 to TRBJ1-2; D unclear. This CDR3 region has 9 residues. Germline V gives CDR1 SQVTM, CDR2 ANQGSEA. Trimming shortened V by 6 bases and J by 5 bases, and 4 bases separated the two germline ends. CDR3 sequence reads: CSVSYGYTF. Here the CDR3 DNA reads TGCAGCGTCTCATATGGCTACACCTTC.

J is TRBJ2-7 and V is TRBV7-8; 9 nucleotides match TRBD1. Germline values: CDR1 SGHVS, CDR2 FQNEAQ. CDR3 length: 14 amino acids. The V segment lost 1 base and the J segment 4 bases; nucleotides outside the gene matches: 2. The CDR3 loop reads CASSLVTGGYEQYV. The DNA of the CDR3 is TGTGCCAGCAGCTTAGTGACAGGGGGATACGAGCAGTACGTC.

The chain carries TRBV29-1 and TRBJ1-1, with TRBD1 matching 8 bases. Germline values: CDR1 SQVTM, CDR2 ANQGSEA. The junction had 17 bases not matched to a gene; V was cut back by 6 bases and J by 5 bases. This CDR3 comprises 16 residues. DNA of the CDR3: TGCAGCGTCGATGGACAGGGTGTGGTTCTGGGAACTGAAGCTTTCTTT. Translated: CSVDGQGVVLGTEAFF.

V and J are TRBV2 and TRBJ2-7; 9 nucleotides align to TRBD1. V shed 7 bases, J shed 3 bases, and the junction held 7 bases outside the gene matches. Per the germline V gene, CDR1 is SNHLY and CDR2 is FYNNEI. This CDR3 has 14 amino acids. As DNA, the CDR3 is TGTGCCAGCACACCCGGGACAGGGTTCTACGAGCAGTACTTC. Translation gives CASTPGTGFYEQYF.

The V gene is TRBV3-1, the J gene TRBJ2-7, with D hard to call. V dropped 0 bases and J dropped 4 bases, with 10 bases sitting between them. The CDR3 runs 14 residues. Germline lookup yields CDR1 LGHDT and CDR2 YNNKEL (reference sequence). This CDR3 is CASSQELGRYEQYF. Written as DNA, the CDR3 is TGTGCCAGCAGCCAAGAACTGGGCCGATACGAGCAGTACTTC.

This chain uses TRBV20-1 with TRBJ1-5; TRBD1 matches 8 bases. The CDR3 consists of 14 residues. The germline V gene encodes CDR1 DFQATT and CDR2 SNEGSKA (reference sequence). Germline trimming cut 5 bases from V and 2 bases from J; bases unmatched to any gene: 5. This CDR3 reads CSAGTGVGNQPQHF. The CDR3 nucleotides are TGCAGTGCTGGGACAGGCGTGGGCAATCAGCCCCAGCATTTT.

In this sample, this clonotype turned up a few times. This chain joins TRBV7-2 and TRBJ2-5; 8 bases fit TRBD1. Germline loops: CDR1 SGHTA, CDR2 FQGNSA. V shed 6 bases, J shed 1 base, and the junction held 4 bases outside the gene matches. This CDR3 is built from 14 residues. CDR3 amino acids: CASREDRGQETQYF. CDR3 sequence (DNA): TGTGCCAGCAGGGAAGACAGGGGCCAAGAGACCCAGTACTTC. Looking up the rest from reference TRBV7-2 and TRBJ2-5 gives the full variable domain: GAGVSQSPSNKVTEKGKDVELRCDPISGHTALYWYRQSLGQGLEFLIYFQGNSAPDKSGLPSDRFSAERTGGSVSTLTIQRTQQEDSAVYLCASREDRGQETQYFGPGTRLLVL.